This T cell receptor beta chain was captured by sequencing in a study of shared clonotypes between healthy human individuals. Using immunoSEQ multiplex PCR, the repertoire was profiled, and TCRdb retains in-frame clones only, with some absent. In the table there are 630,000 or so clones, roughly 98% of which are singletons. Positively selected for CCR7, the CD45RO-negative cells used as naive CD8 cells excluded terminally differentiated effector memory CD45RA+ cells. Details on this clone: Its target is unknown.

Study-wide results and limits: In the sorted subsets, rarefaction showed sequencing was incomplete despite large depth.

The junction had 16 bases not matched to a gene; V was cut back by 2 bases and J by 5 bases. The germline V gene has CDR1 SGHVS and CDR2 FQNEAQ. The length of the CDR3 is 18 residues. The source is a man younger than 45 in good health. The chain combines TRBV7-8 with TRBJ2-7, with 9 bases aligning to TRBD1. Sequencing was done on a sample of naive CD8+ T cells sorted from blood. The DNA for the CDR3 is TGTGCCAGCAGCTTAAATTACGAAGCCGGGACAGGGTTCCACGAGCAGTACTTC. Its protein is CASSLNYEAGTGFHEQYF.